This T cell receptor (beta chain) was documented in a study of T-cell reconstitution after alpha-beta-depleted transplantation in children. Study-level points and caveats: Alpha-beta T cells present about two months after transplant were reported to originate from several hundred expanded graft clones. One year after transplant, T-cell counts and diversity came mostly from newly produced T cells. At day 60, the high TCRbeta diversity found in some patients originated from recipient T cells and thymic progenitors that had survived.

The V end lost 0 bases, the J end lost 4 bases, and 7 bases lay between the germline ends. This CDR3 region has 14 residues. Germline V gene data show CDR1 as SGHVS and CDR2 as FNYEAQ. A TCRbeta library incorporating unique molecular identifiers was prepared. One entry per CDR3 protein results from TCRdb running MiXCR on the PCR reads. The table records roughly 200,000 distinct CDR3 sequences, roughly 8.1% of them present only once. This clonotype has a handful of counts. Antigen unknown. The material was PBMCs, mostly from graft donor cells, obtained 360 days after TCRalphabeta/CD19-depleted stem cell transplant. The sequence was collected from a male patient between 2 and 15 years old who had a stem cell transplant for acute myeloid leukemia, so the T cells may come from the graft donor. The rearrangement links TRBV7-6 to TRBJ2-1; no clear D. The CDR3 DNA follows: TGTGCCAGCAGCTTAGCGGCCAAGTACAATGAGCAGTTCTTC. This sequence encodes CASSLAAKYNEQFF.